This paragraph covers one TCR beta chain sequence. It lacks a known antigen. No base quality values were provided; no much bigger clone lies one nucleotide off. The CDR3 runs 13 residues from the cysteine to the phenylalanine. Here the CDR3 DNA is all that survives: 39 bases in frame from base 1. As encoded in the germline V gene (reference sequence), CDR1 is GTSNPN while CDR2 is SVGIG. Cut back by 3 bases and 2 bases, the V and J ends lie 10 bases apart. Participants were included only if at least one PBMC sample before ART initiation and at least two post-ART samples were available. All participants with HIV were treated in the United States of America. Before DNA extraction, cryopreserved samples containing about 0.9-11 million PBMC were thawed and washed. At the time of the earliest PBMC sample, participants with HIV were aged between about 20 and 60 years. PBMC samples from each participant spanned 1-4 timepoints before ART initiation and 2-8 timepoints after ART initiation, with a median of 7 samples. Serial HIV viral load, CD4+ T-cell count, ART history and demographic data were obtained for every participant. A Qiagen kit on a QIAcube was used to extract genomic DNA from unsorted PBMC, with samples processed in batches of 12.

The immunoSEQ hsTCRB v3.0 assay was used at survey level resolution for TRB variable region sequencing. The targeted TRB sequencing depth was about 35,000-55,000 T-cell genomes per sample. TRB libraries were pooled and sequenced on an Illumina MiSeq using a v3 150-cycle kit. Processing in the source paper ran as follows. Repertoire analysis ran in R within a reproducible Nextflow workflow covering QC, data transformation and analysis. LymphoSeq2, an R package for exploring AIRR-Seq data, was used to implement custom analyses. After excluding a few samples that yielded fewer than 5000 total TRB sequences, approximately 180 HIV repertoires remained for analysis. Of the roughly 190 retained HIV repertoires, under 65 were collected before and 120 to 130 after ART initiation. Repertoires were downsampled to 5000 TRB nucleotide sequences, with summary statistics averaged over 100 downsampling iterations. Only TRB sequences with CDR3 regions of at least seven amino acids were retained for analysis. A Shannon entropy-derived clonality score and the Gini coefficient were used to measure diversity. Repertoire networks linked the top 5000 CDR3 amino acid sequences whenever two sequences differed by an edit distance of one. Antigen specificity groups and MHC restriction were predicted for TRB CDR3 amino acid sequences with GLIPH2. To flag known CMV, EBV, HIV or tissue antigen associations, CDR3 amino acid sequences were matched against VDJdb and McPAS-TCR. Pre-ART, post-ART and control groups were compared with Wilcoxon signed-rank tests and Holm-Bonferroni correction. TCRdb took over this immuneACCESS table, retaining in-frame rearrangements with V and J assigned. Such tables are incomplete; in checked studies, under half of the missing clones stem from an unresolved V gene, and the remainder is unexplained. The V and J calls and the clone size are those of that table, but D and trimming were determined from the DNA. The sample data list about 18,000 clones, and roughly 80% of these were observed just once. The ten largest make up more than 15% of the sample.

The sample comes from a study of long-term antiretroviral therapy in people with HIV (dated by TCRdb to the early 2020s). For context, the study as a whole: The earliest samples were collected approximately a decade before the 2015 WHO recommendation for immediate ART, a period when ART was typically delayed until CD4 counts fell. A retrospective serial study tested whether ART initiation and durable HIV suppression were associated with changes in peripheral blood TRB repertoire composition and diversity. A total of roughly 200 cryopreserved PBMC samples were contributed to the cohort by 30 adults with confirmed HIV infection, with samples collected serially over a mean of approximately six years (range 1-12). Of the approximately 30 participants with HIV, roughly 10 were female. No cross-contamination during QIAcube processing turned up in test extractions that ran a monoclonal T-cell line alongside 33 polyclonal samples. General conclusions and limits of the study: At every time point, the repertoire was dominated by expanded TRB clones first identified before ART initiation, although this dominance fluctuated and, in many PLHIV, declined after ART. Inferences about post-ART repertoire changes are limited because no data were available on ART adherence, viral resistance or therapy changes. Compared with controls, HIV repertoires had narrower CDR3 length ranges, and the network structure pointed to an antigen-experienced repertoire that shifted only slightly toward naive after ART. Starting ART was linked to a significant rise in TRB diversity, yet even after long-term ART the diversity remained significantly lower than in transplant donor controls. Since PBMC availability was limited, sequencing covered only the TCR beta chain, with no alpha chain pairing. The samples were dated from about 2003 to 2017, and the ART regimens that were used may be less effective than current ART regimens. Because cell numbers in pre-ART samples were limited, unsorted PBMC were profiled instead of sorted CD4+ and CD8+ T cells.

The chain is encoded by TRBV30 joined to TRBJ1-2; the D segment could be TRBD1, given 6 matching bases. The TCR sequence derives from a woman aged 18-30 years with HIV. Sequencing was performed on unsorted PBMCs, taken 0.6 years after starting antiretroviral therapy. CDR3 region: CAWSATGNYGYTF. The DNA sequence is TGTGCCTGGAGCGCAACAGGGAACTATGGCTACACCTTC. With all but the CDR3 taken from the reference TRBV30 and TRBJ1-2 genes, the full variable domain is: SQTIHQWPATLVQPVGSPLSLECTVEGTSNPNLYWYRQAAGRGLQLLFYSVGIGQISSEVPQNLSASRPQDRQFILSSKKLLLSDSGFYLCAWSATGNYGYTFGSGTRLTVV.